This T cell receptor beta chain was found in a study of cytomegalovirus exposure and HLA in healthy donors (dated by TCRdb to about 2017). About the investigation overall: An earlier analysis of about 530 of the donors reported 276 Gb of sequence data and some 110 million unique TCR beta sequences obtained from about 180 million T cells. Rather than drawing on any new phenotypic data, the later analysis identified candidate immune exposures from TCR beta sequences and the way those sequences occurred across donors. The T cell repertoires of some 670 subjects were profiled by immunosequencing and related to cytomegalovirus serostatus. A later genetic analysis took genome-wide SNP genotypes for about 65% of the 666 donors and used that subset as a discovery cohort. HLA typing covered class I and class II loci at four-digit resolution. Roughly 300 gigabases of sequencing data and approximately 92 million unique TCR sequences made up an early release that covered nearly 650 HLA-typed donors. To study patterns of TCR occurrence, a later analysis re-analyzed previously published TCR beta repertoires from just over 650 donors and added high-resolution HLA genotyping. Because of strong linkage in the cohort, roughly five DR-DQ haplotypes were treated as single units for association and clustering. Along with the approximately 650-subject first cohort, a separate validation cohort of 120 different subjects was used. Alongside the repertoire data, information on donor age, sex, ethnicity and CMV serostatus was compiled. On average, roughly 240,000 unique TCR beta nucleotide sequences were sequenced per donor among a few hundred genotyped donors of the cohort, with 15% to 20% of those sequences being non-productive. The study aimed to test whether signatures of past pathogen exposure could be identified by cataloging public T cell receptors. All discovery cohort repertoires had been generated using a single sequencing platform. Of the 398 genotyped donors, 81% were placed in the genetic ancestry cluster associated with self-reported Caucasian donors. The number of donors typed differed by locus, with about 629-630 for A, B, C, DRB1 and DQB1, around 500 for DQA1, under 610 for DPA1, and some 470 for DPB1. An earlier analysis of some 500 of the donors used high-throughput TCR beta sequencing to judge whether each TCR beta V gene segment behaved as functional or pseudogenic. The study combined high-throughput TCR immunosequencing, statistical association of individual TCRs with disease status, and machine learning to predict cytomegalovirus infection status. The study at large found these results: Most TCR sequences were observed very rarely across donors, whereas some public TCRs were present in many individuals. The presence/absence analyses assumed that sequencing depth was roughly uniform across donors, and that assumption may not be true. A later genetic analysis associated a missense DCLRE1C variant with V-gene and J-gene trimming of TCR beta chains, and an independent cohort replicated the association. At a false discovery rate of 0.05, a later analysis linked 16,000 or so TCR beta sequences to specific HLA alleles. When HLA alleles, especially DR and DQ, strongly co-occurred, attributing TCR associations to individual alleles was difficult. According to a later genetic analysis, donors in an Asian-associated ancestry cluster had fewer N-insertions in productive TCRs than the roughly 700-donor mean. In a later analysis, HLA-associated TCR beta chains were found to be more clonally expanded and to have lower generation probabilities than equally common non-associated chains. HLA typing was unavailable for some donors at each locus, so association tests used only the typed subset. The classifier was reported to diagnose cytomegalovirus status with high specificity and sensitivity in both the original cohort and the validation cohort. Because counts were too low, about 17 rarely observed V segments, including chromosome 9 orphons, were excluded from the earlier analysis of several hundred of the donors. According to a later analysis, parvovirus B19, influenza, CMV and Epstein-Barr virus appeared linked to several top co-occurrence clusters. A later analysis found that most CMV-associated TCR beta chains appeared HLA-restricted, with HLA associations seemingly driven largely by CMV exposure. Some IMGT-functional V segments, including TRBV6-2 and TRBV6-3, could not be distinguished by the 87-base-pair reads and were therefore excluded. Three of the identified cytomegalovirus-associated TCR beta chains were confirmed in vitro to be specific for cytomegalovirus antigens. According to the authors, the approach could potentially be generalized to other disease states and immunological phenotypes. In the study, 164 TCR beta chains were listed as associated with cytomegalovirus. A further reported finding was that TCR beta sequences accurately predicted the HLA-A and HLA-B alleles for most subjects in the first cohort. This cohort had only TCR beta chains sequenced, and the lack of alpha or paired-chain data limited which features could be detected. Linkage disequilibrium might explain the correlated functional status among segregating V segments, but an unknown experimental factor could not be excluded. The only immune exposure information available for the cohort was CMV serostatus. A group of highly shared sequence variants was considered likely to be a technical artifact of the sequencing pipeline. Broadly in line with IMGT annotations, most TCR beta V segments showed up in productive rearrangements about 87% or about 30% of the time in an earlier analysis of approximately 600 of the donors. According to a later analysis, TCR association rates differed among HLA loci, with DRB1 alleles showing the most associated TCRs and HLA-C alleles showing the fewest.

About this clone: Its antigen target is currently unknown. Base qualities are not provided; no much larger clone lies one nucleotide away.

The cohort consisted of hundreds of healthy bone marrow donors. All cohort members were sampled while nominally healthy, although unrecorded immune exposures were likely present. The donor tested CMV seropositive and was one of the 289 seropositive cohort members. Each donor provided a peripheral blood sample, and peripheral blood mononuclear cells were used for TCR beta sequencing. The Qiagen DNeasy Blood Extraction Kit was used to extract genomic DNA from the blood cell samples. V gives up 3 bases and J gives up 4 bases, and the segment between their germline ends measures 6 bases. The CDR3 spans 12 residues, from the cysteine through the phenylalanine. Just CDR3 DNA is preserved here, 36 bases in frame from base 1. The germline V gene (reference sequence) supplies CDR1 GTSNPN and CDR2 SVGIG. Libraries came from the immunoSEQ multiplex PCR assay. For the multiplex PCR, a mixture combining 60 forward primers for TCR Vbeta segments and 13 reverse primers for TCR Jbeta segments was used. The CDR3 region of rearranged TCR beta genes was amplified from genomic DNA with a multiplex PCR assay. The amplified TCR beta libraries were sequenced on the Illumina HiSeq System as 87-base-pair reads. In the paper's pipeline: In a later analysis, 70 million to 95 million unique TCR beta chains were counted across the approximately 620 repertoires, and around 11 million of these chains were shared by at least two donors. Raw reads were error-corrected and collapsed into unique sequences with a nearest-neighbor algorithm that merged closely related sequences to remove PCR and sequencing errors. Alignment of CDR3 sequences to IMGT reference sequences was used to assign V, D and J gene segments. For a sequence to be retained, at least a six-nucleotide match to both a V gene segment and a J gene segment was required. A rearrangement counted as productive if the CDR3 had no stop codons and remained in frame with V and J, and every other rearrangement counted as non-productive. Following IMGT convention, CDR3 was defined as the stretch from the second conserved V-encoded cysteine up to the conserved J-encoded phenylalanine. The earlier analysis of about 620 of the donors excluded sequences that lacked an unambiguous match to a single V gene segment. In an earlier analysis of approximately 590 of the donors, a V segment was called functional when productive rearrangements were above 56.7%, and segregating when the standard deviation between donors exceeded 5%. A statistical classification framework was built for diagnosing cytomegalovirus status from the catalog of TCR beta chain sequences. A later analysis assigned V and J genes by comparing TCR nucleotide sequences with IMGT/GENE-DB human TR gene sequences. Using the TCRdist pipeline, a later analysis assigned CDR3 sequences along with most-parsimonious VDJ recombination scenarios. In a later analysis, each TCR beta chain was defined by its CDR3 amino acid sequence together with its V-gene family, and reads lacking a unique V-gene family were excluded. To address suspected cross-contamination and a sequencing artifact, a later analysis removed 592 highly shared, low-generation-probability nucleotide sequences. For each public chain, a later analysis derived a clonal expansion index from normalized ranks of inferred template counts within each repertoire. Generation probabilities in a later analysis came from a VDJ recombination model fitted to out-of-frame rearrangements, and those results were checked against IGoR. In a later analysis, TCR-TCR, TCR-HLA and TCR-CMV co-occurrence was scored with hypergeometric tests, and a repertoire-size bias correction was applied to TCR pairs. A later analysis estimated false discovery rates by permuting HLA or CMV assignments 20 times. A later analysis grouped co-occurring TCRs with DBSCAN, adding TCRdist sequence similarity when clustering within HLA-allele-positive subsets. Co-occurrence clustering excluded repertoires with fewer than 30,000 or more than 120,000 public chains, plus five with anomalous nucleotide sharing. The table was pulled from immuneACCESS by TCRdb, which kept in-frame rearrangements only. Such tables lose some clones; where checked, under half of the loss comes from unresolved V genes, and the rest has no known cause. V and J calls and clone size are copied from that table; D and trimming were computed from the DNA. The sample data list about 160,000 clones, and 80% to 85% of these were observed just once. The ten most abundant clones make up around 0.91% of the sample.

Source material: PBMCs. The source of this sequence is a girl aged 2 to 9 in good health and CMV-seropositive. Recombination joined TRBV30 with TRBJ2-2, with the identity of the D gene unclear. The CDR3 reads CAWSLGTGELFF. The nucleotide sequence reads TGTGCCTGGAGCCTAGGCACCGGGGAGCTGTTTTTT.